This paragraph reports one T cell receptor beta chain. The antigen it binds to is not known. No base qualities exist here, and no much larger clone lies one base off it. The collaborating institutions used their own protocols to collect whole blood in K2EDTA tubes. For TCRbeta analysis, collaborator samples were shipped as frozen whole blood, as isolated PBMCs, or as DNA extracted from either sample type. These data originate in a study of blood T cell repertoires in COVID-19 (dated by TCRdb to about 2020). With respect to the entire study: Collaborator samples came from the United States, Italy and Spain and covered acute and convalescent phases of COVID-19. The material from the prospective study consisted of cDNA or gDNA derived from T cells, B-cell-depleted T cells, or PBMCs. Subjects who had been exposed to COVID-19, were actively infected with it, or had recovered from it provided the deeply sampled blood TCRbeta repertoires that made up the dataset. The repertoires were released in a freely available public database meant as a resource for research on the immune response to SARS-CoV-2. The samples were drawn from two sources: the first 160 participants of the ongoing ImmuneRACE study, and some 1,300 subjects contributed by 6 global collaborators. The sample metadata nearly always contained a de-identified subject ID, COVID-19 status, age in years and sex. Where available, HLA class I and class II types were obtained from metadata supplied by the sample provider rather than from assay-based typing.

General findings and caveats noted by the study authors: Clinical and demographic metadata were provided uncurated, with the amount varying by source and participant.

TCRbeta CDR3 regions were amplified from genomic DNA using the immunoSEQ Assay, a bias-controlled multiplex PCR. Processing in the source paper ran as follows. The number of nucleated cells in each sample was estimated by amplification of reference gene primers within the assay. To quantify the absolute abundance of each unique TCRbeta CDR3 rearrangement, sequence reads were collapsed and filtered. For each sample, productive Simpson clonality was calculated as the square root of Simpson's diversity index over productive rearrangements. The immuneACCESS repertoire file appears here via TCRdb, limited to in-frame rearrangements. These files lack a portion of the clones; in checked studies, under half of the deficit traces to unresolved V genes, and the cause of the others is not known. The V and J calls and clone size come from that table; D and trimming were worked out from the DNA. In all, the sample holds 80,000 to 95,000 clones, and about nine tenths of those were seen once. Of the sample, around 2.9% is held by the ten largest clones.

In the germline V gene (reference sequence), CDR1 corresponds to GTSNPN and CDR2 to SVGIG. Trimming costs V 1 base and J 8 bases, and their ends lie 8 bases apart. The CDR3 runs 12 amino acids, cysteine and phenylalanine included. The only DNA kept is the CDR3, 36 bases in frame from the first base. The sequence joins TRBV30 to TRBJ1-4, with TRBD1 tentatively as D gene (6 bases match). Specimen: peripheral blood. This clonotype was sampled from a woman in her 50s with active or convalescent COVID-19. The sequence in DNA is TGTGCCTGGAGTGCTACAGGGGAAAAACTGTTTTTT. This is translated as CAWSATGEKLFF. With all but the CDR3 taken from the reference TRBV30 and TRBJ1-4 genes, the full variable domain is: SQTIHQWPATLVQPVGSPLSLECTVEGTSNPNLYWYRQAAGRGLQLLFYSVGIGQISSEVPQNLSASRPQDRQFILSSKKLLLSDSGFYLCAWSATGEKLFFGSGTQLSVL.